The present T cell receptor (beta chain) was sequenced within a study of blood T cell repertoires in COVID-19. Overall study context: Specimens from acute and convalescent COVID-19 originated in the United States, Italy and Spain.

Clones were read by immunoSEQ multiplex PCR, and TCRdb kept only the in-frame ones, dropping some. The sample holds hundreds of thousands of clones, more than 70% seen once. CDR3 length: 16 residues. Trimming stripped 1 base from V and 2 bases from J, with 13 bases between. Germline loops: CDR1 MNHNS, CDR2 SASEGT. V is TRBV6-1 and J is TRBJ2-3; the D gene is possibly TRBD1 (5 bases). The sequencing input was peripheral blood. This clonotype was obtained from a woman aged 50 to 60 who had recovered from COVID-19. This CDR3 reads CASSEGPLGHTDTQYF. The CDR3 DNA reads as TGTGCCAGCAGTGAAGGGCCTCTGGGGCACACAGATACGCAGTATTTT.